This entry is about one T cell receptor (beta chain). Its cognate antigen is unknown. This sample stems from a study of T cell responses to AZD1222 COVID-19 vaccine. The protocol was immunoSEQ multiplex PCR, while the TCRdb copy is restricted to in-frame clones and leaves out a portion. The data hold about 96,000 clones, with approximately 90% observed a single time. The CDR3 contains 14 residues. V gave up 2 bases and J gave up 9 bases; unmatched junction bases: 6. Per germline, CDR1 MNHNY and CDR2 SVGAGI (reference sequence). Whole-study results and caveats: Regions 160-218 and 743-854 held dominance among vaccine-associated CD4 TCRs, which spanned spike.

The material was peripheral blood, obtained on day 0 of AZD1222 vaccination. The receptor was derived from an adult in good health. The chain links TRBV6-6 to TRBJ2-1, with 8 nucleotides matching TRBD1. The CDR3: CASSYLTGVGEQFF. The CDR3 bases are TGTGCCAGCAGTTACCTGACAGGGGTCGGTGAGCAGTTCTTC.